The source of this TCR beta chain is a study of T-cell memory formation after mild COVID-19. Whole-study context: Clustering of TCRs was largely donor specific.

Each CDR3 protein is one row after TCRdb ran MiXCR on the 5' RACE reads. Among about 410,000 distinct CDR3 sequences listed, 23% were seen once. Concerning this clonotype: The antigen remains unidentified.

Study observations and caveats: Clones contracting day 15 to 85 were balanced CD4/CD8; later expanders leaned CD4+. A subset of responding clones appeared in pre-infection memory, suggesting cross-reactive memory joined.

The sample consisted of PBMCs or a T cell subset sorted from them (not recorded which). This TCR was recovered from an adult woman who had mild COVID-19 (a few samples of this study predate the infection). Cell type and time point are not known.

CDR3 coding DNA: TGTGCCACCAGTGACCCAACCACGACAGGATACTACAATGAGCAGTTCTTC. It yields the protein CATSDPTTTGYYNEQFF. This sequence joins TRBV24-1 and TRBJ2-1, with D maybe TRBD1 (6 bases). The V end was cut by 4 bases, the J end by 3 bases, with 18 bases between. Germline V gene sequence: CDR1 KGHDR, CDR2 SFDVKD. The length of the CDR3 is 17 residues.